This record covers a single T cell receptor beta chain. This clone was seen repeatedly, ten times or more. Its specific antigen is unknown. Nothing much larger sits one base from this clone, and base qualities are not available. TCRbeta CDR3 regions were amplified from genomic DNA by means of the immunoSEQ Assay, a bias-controlled multiplex PCR. The paper's data handling went like this. The number of nucleated cells in each sample was estimated from the amplification of reference gene primers within the assay. To quantify the absolute abundance of each unique TCRbeta CDR3 rearrangement, sequence reads were collapsed and filtered. For each sample, productive Simpson clonality was calculated as the square root of Simpson's diversity index across productive rearrangements. Sourced from immuneACCESS, this table was stored by TCRdb with only in-frame sequences that have V and J called. A share of the clones is absent; for the studies checked, an unresolved V gene accounts for under half, and the remainder has no known explanation. V, J and clone size are taken as reported in that table, and D and trimming were inferred from the DNA itself. The sample has about 180,000 clones on record, approximately 83% of them singletons. The ten top clones hold about 7% of the sample.

This sample was taken from a study of blood T cell repertoires in COVID-19 (dated by TCRdb to 2018 to 2020). Broadly, across the study: Collaborator samples came from the United States, Italy and Spain and covered acute and convalescent phases of COVID-19. The material from the prospective study consisted of cDNA or gDNA derived from T cells, B-cell-depleted T cells, or PBMCs. The dataset comprised deeply sampled blood TCRbeta repertoires from subjects exposed to, actively infected with, or recovered from COVID-19. A freely available public database, intended as a resource for researchers studying the immune response to SARS-CoV-2, is where the repertoires were released. Samples came from the ongoing ImmuneRACE study (first 160 participants) plus 1,254 subjects from 6 global collaborators. Sample metadata almost always included a de-identified subject ID, COVID-19 status, age in years and sex. Where HLA class I and class II types were available, the types were taken from metadata supplied by the sample provider, not from assay-based typing.

Based on the germline V gene, the CDR1 and CDR2 sequences are MNHEY and SVGAGI. The germline ends are 13 bases apart after V is trimmed by 7 bases and J by 3 bases. The CDR3 covers 13 residues, taking in both the cysteine and the phenylalanine. The retained sequence is limited to the CDR3, 39 bases, with the frame set at the first base. One collaborating source in Seattle enrolled patients while the patients were actively infected and followed the patients over time throughout the course of disease. Whole blood was collected in K2EDTA tubes by collaborating institutions according to the institutions' own protocols. For TCRbeta analysis, collaborator samples were shipped as frozen whole blood, as isolated PBMCs, or as DNA extracted from either sample type. The research as a whole found: The quantity of clinical and demographic metadata differed by source and by participant and was supplied without curation.

Sequencing was carried out using peripheral blood. The sequence links TRBV6-5 to TRBJ2-7, with the D gene call left open. This clonotype was sampled from a woman in her 40s with COVID-19, enrolled during active disease. The DNA sequence is TGTGCCAGCACTAATTCCCGGGTCTACGAGCAGTACTTC. Translated, this is CASTNSRVYEQYF.